The rows below give T cell receptor beta chains drawn from one sample of a study of T-cell memory formation after mild COVID-19. Each CDR3 protein is one row after TCRdb ran MiXCR on the 5' RACE reads. The sample holds about 110,000 distinct CDR3 sequences; around 12% are singletons and the top ten take roughly 30%. What was sequenced was PBMCs or a T cell subset sorted from them (not recorded which). The source is an adult woman who had mild COVID-19 (a few samples of this study predate the infection). Cell type and time point are not known. Both conserved end residues are part of each CDR3. Each record gives: CDR3 length, V gene, CDR3 protein.

length: 15; V: TRBV18; CDR3: CASSPPQTGNTEAFF
length: 17; V: TRBV4-1; CDR3: CASSQEFGTSGSYEQYF
length: 12; V: TRBV20-1; CDR3: CSARDYTETQYF
length: 15; V: TRBV27; CDR3: CASSLPGLADNEQFF
length: 16; V: TRBV12-3/TRBV12-4; CDR3: CASSPLLGQNTYEQYF
length: 14; V: TRBV7-9; CDR3: CASSESNWNTEAFF
length: 16; V: TRBV5-1; CDR3: CATRLSGDSSYNEQFF
length: 15; V: TRBV19; CDR3: CASSSPFVSYNEQFF
length: 14; V: TRBV29-1; CDR3: CSVERRRQAPEAFF
length: 14; V: TRBV20-1; CDR3: CSARAGVTYNEQFF
length: 12; V: TRBV5-1; CDR3: CASRAADNEQFF
length: 13; V: TRBV27; CDR3: CASSRLGNTEAFF
length: 16; V: TRBV7-8; CDR3: CASSFSRTGEYNEQFF
length: 15; V: TRBV7-8; CDR3: CASSLFGGVHGEQFF
length: 13; V: TRBV5-1; CDR3: CASGRVGRIEQYF
length: 17; V: TRBV6-6; CDR3: CASSYGSGTGIYTEAFF
length: 13; V: TRBV20-1; CDR3: CSAVDRISYEQYF
length: 17; V: TRBV4-3; CDR3: CASSQEVTSGRVNEQFF
length: 18; V: TRBV4-2; CDR3: CASSQDGFETTETDTQYF
length: 13; V: TRBV4-2; CDR3: CASSHPGADTQYF
length: 14; V: TRBV14; CDR3: CASRTAGESYEQYF
length: 18; V: TRBV6-6; CDR3: CASSLGGLADLSYNEQFF
length: 15; V: TRBV12-3/TRBV12-4; CDR3: CASSLGPGTSYGYTF
length: 14; V: TRBV29-1; CDR3: CSVPPSAGGGGYTF
length: 15; V: TRBV20-1; CDR3: CSAREDRNSNQPQHF
length: 14; V: TRBV27; CDR3: CASAGQASSYEQYF
length: 14; V: TRBV19; CDR3: CATQGGGLTYEQYF
length: 13; V: TRBV12-3/TRBV12-4; CDR3: CASSFSRGEKLFF
length: 20; V: TRBV6-5; CDR3: CASSPGRSFPAGETGDTQYF
length: 12; V: TRBV7-9; CDR3: CASSFREDTQYF
length: 14; V: TRBV29-1; CDR3: CSVERGDKSYEQYF
length: 13; V: TRBV4-2; CDR3: CASSQDGGPEAFF
length: 15; V: TRBV12-3/TRBV12-4; CDR3: CASGGQGALQETQYF
length: 13; V: TRBV6-5; CDR3: CASSKDHFNEQFF
length: 15; V: TRBV11-2; CDR3: CASSWELAGLNEQFF
length: 14; V: TRBV18; CDR3: CASSAEGTATEAFF
length: 12; V: TRBV6-5; CDR3: CASSLMGHGYTF
length: 15; V: TRBV7-9; CDR3: CASSLGPGENYEQYF
length: 15; V: TRBV5-1; CDR3: CASSPSLAGDYEQYF
length: 18; V: TRBV7-8; CDR3: CASSSAIAGVDHRNEQFF
length: 12; V: TRBV20-1; CDR3: CSAKGVGLEQFF
length: 16; V: TRBV29-1; CDR3: CSVEDGRWDRGYEQYF
length: 15; V: TRBV7-9; CDR3: CASSLAGTGYQPQHF
length: 14; V: TRBV3-1; CDR3: CASTPSATQETQYF
length: 14; V: TRBV18; CDR3: CASSHDGSYNEQFF
length: 19; V: TRBV5-1; CDR3: CASSSGGTGKGSSYNEQFF
length: 16; V: TRBV15; CDR3: CATSRDSGGNFNEQFF
length: 15; V: TRBV15; CDR3: CATSYRTGGTDTQYF
length: 14; V: TRBV9; CDR3: CASGSRDTTYEQYF
length: 15; V: TRBV20-1; CDR3: CSASRTSGRAQTQYF
length: 15; V: TRBV15; CDR3: CATSRGSGVNTEAFF
length: 12; V: TRBV7-9; CDR3: CASSLEWDEQYF
length: 14; V: TRBV13; CDR3: CASILAGVRNEQFF
length: 12; V: TRBV29-1; CDR3: CSVKTGDYGYTF
length: 18; V: TRBV5-1; CDR3: CASSLVRFLPAGSYEQYF